This T cell receptor (beta chain) is from a study of blood T cell repertoires in COVID-19. Across the study: For recovered donors of Cohort 3, there were two negative PCRs, clearance, or symptom resolution. Spain, Italy and the United States supplied samples that represented acute and convalescent COVID-19. In each case, the material was cDNA or gDNA derived from T cells, B-cell-depleted T cells, or PBMCs.

Germline assignment: CDR1 SGHTA and CDR2 FQGNSA. The V end was cut by 5 bases, the J end by 7 bases, with 11 bases between. The CDR3 extends over 13 amino acids. Participant-reported clinical history was the basis for cohort assignment. Profiling relied on immunoSEQ multiplex PCR, and the TCRdb table lists in-frame clones only, not all of them. This table holds hundreds of thousands of clones, 88% found once. The TCR originated in a woman in her sixties in a cohort exposed to, infected with or recovered from COVID-19 (not recorded which). The J gene is TRBJ2-2, the V gene TRBV7-2; D perhaps matches TRBD2 (5 bases). Sample: PBMCs or T cells enriched from blood (not recorded which). The CDR3 here is CASSDYPGGELFF. The CDR3 nucleotides are TGTGCCAGCAGCGACTACCCCGGCGGGGAGCTGTTTTTT.